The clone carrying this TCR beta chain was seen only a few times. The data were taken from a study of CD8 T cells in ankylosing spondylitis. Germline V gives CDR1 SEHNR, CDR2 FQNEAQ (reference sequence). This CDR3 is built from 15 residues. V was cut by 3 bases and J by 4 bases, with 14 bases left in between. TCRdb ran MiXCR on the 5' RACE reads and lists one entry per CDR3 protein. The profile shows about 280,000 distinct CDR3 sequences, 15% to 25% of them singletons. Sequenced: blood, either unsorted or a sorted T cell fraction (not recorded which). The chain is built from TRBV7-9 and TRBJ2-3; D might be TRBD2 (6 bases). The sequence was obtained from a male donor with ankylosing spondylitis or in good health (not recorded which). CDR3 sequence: CASSFSPGEADTQYF. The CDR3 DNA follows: TGTGCCAGCAGCTTTTCCCCGGGGGAAGCAGATACGCAGTATTTT. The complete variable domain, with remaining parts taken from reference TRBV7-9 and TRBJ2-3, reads DTGVSQNPRHKITKRGQNVTFRCDPISEHNRLYWYRQTLGQGPEFLTYFQNEAQLEKSRLLSDRFSAERPKGSFSTLEIQRTEQGDSAMYLCASSFSPGEADTQYFGPGTRLTVL.